Presented here are 27 T cell receptor beta chains from one specimen sequenced in a study of cytomegalovirus exposure and HLA in healthy donors. The PCR had 60 Vbeta and 13 Jbeta primers. Here immunoSEQ multiplex PCR was the method, and the copy in TCRdb shows in-frame clones only, minus some. The data contain fewer than 140,000 clones, around 75% of them seen just once; the ten biggest clones take up 2.8%. What was sequenced was PBMCs. The source of these receptors is a female donor in good health and CMV-seronegative.

The chain combines TRBV6-5 with TRBJ2-3, with 7 bases aligning to TRBD2. CDR1 MNHEY and CDR2 SVGAGI come from the germline V gene. CDR3 length: 12 amino acids. The ends lost 6 bases at V and 6 bases at J; junction bases unmatched: 3. The CDR3 sequence: CASSQGGDTQYF. In DNA form, the CDR3 reads TGTGCCAGCAGCCAGGGAGGGGATACGCAGTATTTT.

In this sample, this clone turned up a few times. The V gene is TRBV5-8, the J gene TRBJ2-5; maybe TRBD1 (6 bases). CDR1 and CDR2 from the germline V gene are SGHTS and YDEGEE. Trimming took off 5 bases at V and 1 base at J, with 12 bases between the two ends. CDR3 length: 14 amino acids. Here the CDR3 reads CASRTGTIQETQYF. The CDR3 DNA sequence: TGTGCCAGCAGGACCGGGACAATCCAAGAGACCCAGTACTTC.

J is TRBJ2-2 and V is TRBV5-1; D ambiguous. V was cut by 6 bases and J by 0 bases, with 15 bases left in between. The CDR3 is 16 residues long. In germline, CDR1 is SGHRS, CDR2 YFSETQ. The CDR3 region is CASKTLARANTGELFF. The CDR3 nucleotides are TGCGCCAGCAAAACACTTGCTAGAGCGAACACCGGGGAGCTGTTTTTT.

This clone was observed once. The rearrangement joins TRBV5-1 to TRBJ2-1; maybe TRBD1 (5 bases). V lost 7 bases, J lost 0 bases, and 17 bases lay in between. Germline CDR1 SGHRS, CDR2 YFSETQ. The length of the CDR3 is 16 residues. The CDR3 sequence is CASGAGQLSSYNEQFF. CDR3 DNA sequence: TGCGCCAGCGGCGCCGGACAACTGAGCTCCTACAATGAGCAGTTCTTC.

The rearrangement links TRBV9 to TRBJ2-5; D possibly corresponds to TRBD2 (6 bases). Germline V gives CDR1 SGDLS, CDR2 YYNGEE. Trimming shortened V by 0 bases and J by 5 bases, and 8 bases separated the two germline ends. The CDR3 is 13 amino acids. The CDR3 here is CASSVGGRETQYF. CDR3 sequence (DNA): TGTGCCAGCAGCGTAGGTGGGAGGGAGACCCAGTACTTC. Looking up the rest from reference TRBV9 and TRBJ2-5 gives the full variable domain: DSGVTQTPKHLITATGQRVTLRCSPRSGDLSVYWYQQSLDQGLQFLIQYYNGEERAKGNILERFSAQQFPDLHSELNLSSLELGDSALYFCASSVGGRETQYFGPGTRLLVL.

This chain connects TRBV4-3 to TRBJ2-3, with a possible D match to TRBD1 (5 bases). Germline-derived CDR1 and CDR2 are LGHNA and YSLEER. V shed 1 base and J shed 4 bases, with 9 bases lying between them. CDR3 length equals 14 residues. The CDR3 sequence is CASSQGREADTQYF. The CDR3 DNA reads as TGCGCCAGCAGCCAAGGCAGGGAAGCAGATACGCAGTATTTT.

V and J are TRBV7-9 and TRBJ2-1; D possibly corresponds to TRBD2 (5 bases). This CDR3 comprises 14 residues. In germline, CDR1 is SEHNR, CDR2 FQNEAQ (reference sequence). V was clipped by 5 bases and J by 5 bases, with 13 bases between them. CDR3 sequence (DNA): TGTGCCAGCAGCGACCTGGACTGGCACAATGAGCAGTTCTTC. Its translation: CASSDLDWHNEQFF.

This chain uses TRBV7-8 with TRBJ2-7, with 9 positions matching TRBD2. With V trimmed by 5 bases and J by 2 bases, 7 bases remained unmatched. CDR1 is SGHVS and CDR2 is FQNEAQ in the germline V gene. This CDR3 is 15 amino acids long. The CDR3 loop is CASSPLAGKTYEQYF. CDR3 in DNA: TGTGCCAGCAGCCCCCTAGCGGGAAAGACCTACGAGCAGTACTTC.

The chain links TRBV28 to TRBJ2-7, with 10 bases that match TRBD1. The CDR3 is 15 residues long. V gave up 4 bases and J gave up 5 bases; unmatched junction bases: 8. The germline CDR1 and CDR2 sequences are MDHEN and SYDVKM. CDR3 sequence reads: CASSSPGQGWNEQYF. CDR3 in DNA: TGTGCCAGCAGTTCCCCGGGACAGGGGTGGAACGAGCAGTACTTC.

The CDR3 nucleotides read TGTGCCAGCAGGGGACTAGCGGGAGTCCCAGATACGCAGTATTTT. This encodes CASRGLAGVPDTQYF. This sequence joins TRBV2 and TRBJ2-3; 14 nucleotides agree with TRBD2. The CDR3 has 15 amino acids. Germline-derived CDR1 and CDR2 are SNHLY and FYNNEI. The V gene end was trimmed by 6 bases and the J gene end by 4 bases; junction bases not matched to a gene: 3.

The chain carries TRBV29-1 and TRBJ2-2, with D tentatively TRBD2 (6 bases). Germline V gene sequence: CDR1 SQVTM, CDR2 ANQGSEA. Trimming removed 4 bases at V and 0 bases at J, with 9 bases between. The CDR3 loop spans 14 amino acids. For the CDR3, the DNA is TGCAGCGTTGGAGGGAGGACGAACACCGGGGAGCTGTTTTTT. Translating gives CSVGGRTNTGELFF.

The CDR3 DNA reads TGTGCCAGCAGCTCCGGACTAGCGGGGAGCACAGATACGCAGTATTTT. It encodes CASSSGLAGSTDTQYF. The chain couples TRBV5-4 to TRBJ2-3, with TRBD2 identical over 12 bases. Germline V CDR1 and CDR2: SGHNT, YYREEE (reference sequence). CDR3 length: 16 residues. The V and J ends lost 3 bases and 0 bases, in that order; junction bases with no gene match: 2.

V usage is TRBV2 and J usage is TRBJ2-7; 12 nucleotides align to TRBD2. CDR1 is SNHLY, CDR2 FYNNEI, per germline. The junction had 9 bases not matched to a gene; V was cut back by 7 bases and J by 5 bases. This CDR3 has 15 amino acids. The CDR3 nucleotides read TGTGCCAGCACCGCCCTAGCGGGAGGGCCCCACGAGCAGTACTTC. This encodes CASTALAGGPHEQYF.

The chain recombines TRBV7-8 with TRBJ2-7; D unresolved. Between the trimmed V and J ends, which lost 2 bases and 12 bases, there was a span of 14 bases. In germline, CDR1 is SGHVS, CDR2 FQNEAQ. The CDR3 is 12 residues long. CDR3 in DNA: TGTGCCAGCAGCTTATTTGGAGCAGACCCGTACTTC. This encodes CASSLFGADPYF.

The genes are TRBV7-8 and TRBJ1-3; 9 bases map to TRBD1. This CDR3 spans 16 amino acids. Germline CDR1 and CDR2: SGHVS and FQNEAQ. With 5 bases clipped from V and 2 bases from J, the junction kept 7 bases outside the gene matches. DNA for the CDR3: TGTGCCAGCAGCCCCACCGGGACAGGGACTGGAAACACCATATATTTT. Translating gives CASSPTGTGTGNTIYF.

This clone turned up a few times. The chain joins TRBV2 to TRBJ2-1; possibly TRBD2 for D (6 bases). Trimming stripped 6 bases from V and 14 bases from J, with 17 bases between. Germline V gene data show CDR1 as SNHLY and CDR2 as FYNNEI. The CDR3 totals 12 residues. The CDR3 region has the DNA TGTGCCAGCAGCCAAACTAGCTCGACGAAGTTCTTC. It codes for CASSQTSSTKFF.

The chain is built from TRBV2 and TRBJ1-4, with 7 bases lining up with TRBD1. Germline CDR1 and CDR2: SNHLY and FYNNEI. After removal of 3 bases from V and 5 bases from J, the junction contained 3 bases not matched to a gene. The CDR3 runs 14 residues. CDR3 region: CASSEGQINEKLFF. CDR3 nucleotide sequence: TGTGCCAGCAGTGAGGGACAGATAAATGAAAAACTGTTTTTT.

The chain uses TRBV19 and TRBJ1-5, with 11 bases identical to TRBD1. This CDR3 is built from 14 residues. The germline gives CDR1 LNHDA, CDR2 SQIVND (reference sequence). The V and J ends lost 8 bases and 6 bases, in that order; junction bases with no gene match: 6. The CDR3 here is CASSGTGGGQPQHF. DNA for the CDR3: TGTGCCAGTTCCGGGACAGGGGGTGGTCAGCCCCAGCATTTT.

The chain couples TRBV25-1 to TRBJ1-4; D remains unclear. CDR3 length: 14 residues. Germline V gives CDR1 MGHDK, CDR2 SYGVNS. V was cut by 1 base and J by 4 bases, with 7 bases left in between. CDR3 DNA sequence: TGTGCCAGCAGTGAATCCCTTATTAATGAAAAACTGTTTTTT. Its translation: CASSESLINEKLFF.

The chain is built from TRBV2 and TRBJ1-1; 9 positions match TRBD1. CDR3 length: 13 residues. The V and J ends lost 8 bases and 7 bases, in that order; junction bases with no gene match: 8. Germline CDR1 and CDR2: SNHLY and FYNNEI. Here the CDR3 reads CASAAGQGLEAFF. The CDR3 coding sequence is TGTGCCAGCGCTGCAGGACAGGGGCTTGAAGCTTTCTTT.

Regarding this clone: The junction departs from the called germline gene at one end, perhaps through a read error. CDR3 bases: TGTGCTAGCAGCCTCGACTATGCGGGAGGGTATGAGACCCAGTACTTC. Amino acids: CASSLDYAGGYETQYF. This rearrangement joins TRBV7-7 to TRBJ2-5, with TRBD2 matching over 9 bases. The CDR3 extends over 16 amino acids. CDR1 is SSHAT and CDR2 is FNYEAQ in the germline V gene (reference sequence).

The chain has TRBV7-3 and TRBJ2-1, with D possibly being TRBD2 (7 bases). The CDR3 loop spans 14 amino acids. The V end was cut by 3 bases, the J end by 5 bases, with 11 bases between. CDR1 is SGHTA, CDR2 FQGTGA, per germline. In DNA form, the CDR3 reads TGTGCCAGCAGCTTCTACGGGGGGCACAATGAGCAGTTCTTC. Encoded protein: CASSFYGGHNEQFF.

The CDR3 loop reads CASSYSNGLNEQYF. DNA of the CDR3: TGTGCCAGCAGTTACTCGAATGGACTTAACGAGCAGTACTTC. The J gene is TRBJ2-7, the V gene TRBV6-5; possibly TRBD2 for D (5 bases). Germline V gives CDR1 MNHEY, CDR2 SVGAGI. This CDR3 spans 14 amino acids. V shed 0 bases and J shed 5 bases, with 11 bases lying between them.

The chain is built from TRBV7-2 and TRBJ2-2; 9 bases match TRBD2. The V segment lost 4 bases and the J segment 6 bases; nucleotides outside the gene matches: 9. The CDR3 has 16 amino acids. Germline loops: CDR1 SGHTA, CDR2 FQGNSA. The CDR3 loop reads CASSSRVAGDAGELFF. In DNA, the CDR3 is TGTGCCAGCAGCTCCCGGGTAGCGGGAGACGCCGGGGAGCTGTTTTTT.

The gene calls are TRBV4-3 and TRBJ1-1, with D maybe TRBD1 (6 bases). This CDR3 comprises 13 residues. V lost 2 bases, J lost 6 bases, and 10 bases lay in between. Germline assignment: CDR1 LGHNA and CDR2 YSLEER. This chain's CDR3 is CASSQIPGAEAFF. The CDR3 nucleotides read TGCGCCAGCAGCCAAATCCCAGGGGCTGAAGCTTTCTTT.

The chain joins TRBV7-6 to TRBJ1-2, with a possible D match to TRBD1 (6 bases). The germline CDR1 and CDR2 sequences are SGHVS and FNYEAQ. The V end lost 6 bases, the J end lost 8 bases, and 16 bases lay between the germline ends. This CDR3 is 13 amino acids long. CDR3 DNA: TGTGCCAGCAGTCAAGGGGGAGTGGTGGGCTACACCTTC. It is translated as CASSQGGVVGYTF.

This sequence joins TRBV5-6 and TRBJ1-2; D may be TRBD1 (5 bases). Germline V gene sequence: CDR1 SGHDT, CDR2 YYEEEE. V was cut by 0 bases and J by 4 bases, with 10 bases left in between. This CDR3 has 14 residues. This CDR3 is CASSLDRSIYGYTF. CDR3 coding DNA: TGTGCCAGCAGCTTGGACAGGTCCATCTATGGCTACACCTTC.